Below, 7 T cell receptor beta chains from the same sample are listed, as sequenced in a study of cytomegalovirus exposure and HLA in healthy donors. PCR involved 60 Vbeta and 13 Jbeta primers. The table came from immunoSEQ multiplex PCR; TCRdb's copy has only in-frame clones and leaves some out. Of around 110,000 clones detected, 9% to 10% appear once; the ten largest clones hold approximately 3%. Sequenced material: PBMCs. These TCRs come from a man aged 30 to 45 in good health and CMV-seronegative.

In this sample, this clone turned up many times. This chain connects TRBV7-2 to TRBJ1-6; D may be TRBD1 (6 bases). This CDR3 comprises 15 residues. V was pared by 2 bases and J by 5 bases, with 10 bases between. Germline assignment: CDR1 SGHTA and CDR2 FQGNSA. The CDR3 loop reads CASSLNRVHNSPLHF. The CDR3 DNA is TGTGCCAGCAGCTTAAACAGGGTACATAATTCACCCCTCCACTTT.

This clone has more than one count but fewer than ten. V usage is TRBV11-2 and J usage is TRBJ2-3; 10 bases line up with TRBD2. V shed 5 bases, J shed 4 bases, and the junction held 15 bases outside the gene matches. The CDR3 contains 18 residues. The germline V gene encodes CDR1 SGHAT and CDR2 FQNNGV. The DNA for the CDR3 is TGTGCCAGCAGCCTACAACCGGGGGGGCTAGCGGGAGCAGATACGCAGTATTTT. This codes for CASSLQPGGLAGADTQYF.

This clone was picked up one time. This CDR3 is CASSDPSTSGIYEQYF. In DNA form, the CDR3 reads TGTGCCAGCAGCGACCCTTCGACTAGCGGAATCTACGAGCAGTACTTC. This rearrangement joins TRBV5-4 to TRBJ2-7; 9 positions agree with TRBD2. The trim removed 4 bases at V and 3 bases at J, leaving 11 bases unmatched. Germline V gene data show CDR1 as SGHNT and CDR2 as YYREEE (reference sequence). The CDR3 runs to 16 residues.

CDR3 sequence reads: CASSLGHTGELFF. CDR3 DNA: TGCGCCAGCAGCTTAGGACATACCGGGGAGCTGTTTTTT. The chain has TRBV5-1 and TRBJ2-2; D might be TRBD1 (5 bases). The CDR3 sequence is 13 residues long. Trimming removed 2 bases at V and 5 bases at J, with 7 bases between. In germline, CDR1 is SGHRS, CDR2 YFSETQ.

This clone has just a few counts. The rearrangement joins TRBV2 to TRBJ1-4, with TRBD1 matching over 7 bases. The length of the CDR3 is 14 residues. With V trimmed by 6 bases and J by 7 bases, 8 bases remained unmatched. Germline V lookup: CDR1 SNHLY, CDR2 FYNNEI. The CDR3 region has the DNA TGTGCCAGCAGCCAGACAGGGTTTGGTGAAAAACTGTTTTTT. Protein: CASSQTGFGEKLFF.

This clone has a handful of counts. The chain links TRBV7-2 to TRBJ1-6, with D hard to call. Trimming stripped 1 base from V and 13 bases from J, with 11 bases between. Germline V gives CDR1 SGHTA, CDR2 FQGNSA. The CDR3 contains 13 residues. The CDR3 region has the DNA TGTGCCAGCAGCTTAGGGCCTCTTAGCCCCCTCCACTTT. Translating it yields CASSLGPLSPLHF.

This chain joins TRBV6-1 and TRBJ1-2; D ambiguous. Germline lookup yields CDR1 MNHNS and CDR2 SASEGT. Trimming cost V 7 bases and J 0 bases, with 12 bases left between them. This CDR3 is built from 14 residues. In nucleotides, the CDR3 is TGTGCCAGCACCTTCCTGACATCTAACTATGGCTACACCTTC. This sequence encodes CASTFLTSNYGYTF.